Sequencing of this T cell receptor (beta chain) was carried out in a study of blood T cell repertoires in COVID-19. Overall study: In each case, the material was cDNA or gDNA derived from T cells, B-cell-depleted T cells, or PBMCs.

Cohort allocation depended upon clinical history that participants reported. In the authors' workflow: Amplified reference gene primers provided the basis for estimating nucleated cell counts. Method: immunoSEQ multiplex PCR; TCRdb's copy keeps in-frame clones and lacks some. The V and J calls and the clone size are those of that table, but D and trimming were determined from the DNA. The table lists over 300,000 clones, over 75% of them singletons. The sequencing sample was made of PBMCs or T cells enriched from blood (not recorded which). The TCR comes from a man younger than 45 who had recovered from COVID-19.

CDR3 in amino acids: CASSQEGSGGVDTQYF. The CDR3 DNA reads TGTGCCAGCAGCCAAGAGGGAAGCGGGGGGGTAGATACGCAGTATTTT. The chain carries TRBV4-2 and TRBJ2-3, with 10 bases fitting TRBD2. The V gene end was trimmed by 0 bases and the J gene end by 5 bases; junction bases not matched to a gene: 5. The length of the CDR3 is 16 residues. Germline assignment: CDR1 LGHNA and CDR2 YNFKEQ.